In this sample, the clone carrying this T cell receptor (beta chain) turned up a few times. The entry originates in a study of blood T cell repertoires in COVID-19. The wider study: PBMCs, B-cell-depleted T cells, or T cells provided the cDNA or gDNA that made up the material.

Germline V gene lookup returns CDR1 SGHAT and CDR2 FQNNGV. The J segment lost 2 bases and the V segment lost 5 bases, leaving 1 base of the junction unmatched. The CDR3 runs to 13 residues. In the original analysis: Using reference gene primer amplification, nucleated cell counts were estimated. The method was immunoSEQ multiplex PCR; TCRdb's version includes in-frame clones alone and lacks a portion of them. D and trimming come from the DNA, and the V and J calls and clone size come from that table. This repertoire shows about 170,000 clones, about nine tenths found once; its top ten account for approximately 5%.

Sequenced: peripheral blood. The rearrangement uses TRBV11-2 and TRBJ2-7, with 9 bases identical to TRBD2. The sequence was collected from a man between 18 and 35 years old with COVID-19, enrolled during active disease. The DNA of the CDR3 is TGTGCCAGCAGCGGGACTAGCCCCTACGAGCAGTACTTC. It yields the protein CASSGTSPYEQYF.